The entry that follows covers one T cell receptor beta chain sequence. Its antigen is not known. The PCR made use of 60 Vbeta and 13 Jbeta primers. Profiled with immunoSEQ multiplex PCR; TCRdb holds only in-frame clones, not every one. The table has 120,000 or so clones, more than 60% seen once. The sample belongs to a study of cytomegalovirus exposure and HLA in healthy donors. The CDR3 consists of 17 residues. V gave up 6 bases and J gave up 0 bases; unmatched junction bases: 7. The germline gives CDR1 LNHDA, CDR2 SQIVND (reference sequence). Study findings and constraints: The study designated 150 or so TCR beta chains cytomegalovirus-associated. In a later analysis, V- and J-gene trimming of beta chains associated with a DCLRE1C missense variant, replicated independently.

The chain uses TRBV19 and TRBJ2-6, with 8 bases aligning to TRBD2. Sequences were obtained from PBMCs. The receptor was derived from a woman in her fifties or sixties in good health and CMV-seropositive. The CDR3 here is CASSRTSGSSGANVLTF. CDR3 nucleotides: TGTGCCAGTAGCCGCACTAGCGGTAGCTCTGGGGCCAACGTCCTGACTTTC.